Presented here are 21 T cell receptor beta chains from one specimen sequenced in a study of radiation and T cells in renal cell carcinoma. Time point here: blood 4 weeks post-SBRT, at nephrectomy. Treatment denoted: 15 Gy SBRT to primary tumor, nephrectomy 4 weeks later. Clones were read by immunoSEQ multiplex PCR, and TCRdb kept only the in-frame ones, dropping some. The sample holds approximately 90,000 clones; approximately 86% are singletons and the top ten take roughly a tenth. The starting material was blood, obtained from a patient whose treatment included radiotherapy and nephrectomy. The source of these receptors is a middle-aged man with renal cell carcinoma.

The chain uses TRBV19 and TRBJ1-2; 9 bases fit TRBD1. Trimming removed 5 bases from V and 8 bases from J; junction bases left unmatched: 6. The CDR3 extends over 13 amino acids. Germline V CDR1 and CDR2: LNHDA, SQIVND (reference sequence). Written as DNA, the CDR3 is TGTGCCAGTAGTGTACAGGGGGCGCCCGGCTACACCTTC. Its protein is CASSVQGAPGYTF.

The chain has TRBV19 and TRBJ2-3, with TRBD2 matching 10 bases. V lost 5 bases and J lost 4; bases outside the gene matches: 6. Per germline, CDR1 LNHDA and CDR2 SQIVND (reference sequence). The CDR3 contains 15 residues. The CDR3 loop reads CASSVQRGGADTQYF. The CDR3 DNA reads as TGTGCCAGTAGTGTCCAGCGGGGGGGGGCAGATACGCAGTATTTT.

This chain uses TRBV5-8 with TRBJ2-7; D is perhaps TRBD1 (6 bases). The CDR3 length is 14 residues. From germline, CDR1 is SGHTS and CDR2 YDEGEE. The ends were cut back, 5 bases at V and 2 bases at J, with 14 bases in the middle. In DNA, the CDR3 is TGTGCCAGCAGGACCGGGACATCCCCCTACGAGCAGTACTTC. Translating gives CASRTGTSPYEQYF.

This clone was observed a single time. J is TRBJ2-7 and V is TRBV10-2; D might be TRBD1 or TRBD2, each matching 5 bases. CDR3 size: 15 residues. The V end was cut by 6 bases, the J end by 9 bases, with 24 bases between. Looked up from germline, CDR1 is WSHSY and CDR2 is SAAADI. The CDR3 is CASSPHITTGEGQYF. Written as DNA, the CDR3 is TGCGCCAGCAGCCCACACATAACCACAGGCGAGGGGCAGTACTTC.

This clone was counted a single time. CDR3 in amino acids: CASVSSRGIFNYGYTF. The CDR3, as DNA: TGTGCCAGCGTATCCTCCCGGGGGATTTTTAACTATGGCTACACCTTC. The V and J genes are TRBV2 and TRBJ1-2; possibly TRBD1 for D (5 bases). V lost 8 bases and J lost 1, with 20 bases in between. Germline V lookup: CDR1 SNHLY, CDR2 FYNNEI. The CDR3 covers 16 residues. Using reference TRBV2 and TRBJ1-2 for the parts outside the CDR3, the full variable domain is EPEVTQTPSHQVTQMGQEVILRCVPISNHLYFYWYRQILGQKVEFLVSFYNNEISEKSEIFDDQFSVERPDGSNFTLKIRSTKLEDSAMYFCASVSSRGIFNYGYTFGSGTRLTVV.

This clone appeared once. This chain joins TRBV7-2 and TRBJ2-7, with 9 bases matching TRBD2. With 1 base clipped from V and 4 bases from J, the junction kept 11 bases outside the gene matches. Germline lookup yields CDR1 SGHTA and CDR2 FQGNSA. CDR3 length equals 17 residues. This CDR3 is CASSLDGLAGNLYEQYF. As DNA, the CDR3 is TGTGCCAGCAGCTTAGATGGCCTAGCGGGAAACCTTTACGAGCAGTACTTC.

The chain is built from TRBV28 and TRBJ2-7; weak D call: TRBD2 (6 bases). The V gene lost 5 bases and the J gene lost 3 bases, with 20 bases spanning the gap. CDR1 MDHEN and CDR2 SYDVKM come from the germline V gene. The CDR3 is 16 amino acids. The CDR3 spells CASSVWGSGRGYEQYF. Written as DNA, the CDR3 is TGTGCCAGCAGTGTTTGGGGTAGCGGCCGTGGCTACGAGCAGTACTTC.

The DNA of the CDR3 is TGTGCCAGCAGCCAACAATCGACCGGGGAGCTGTTTTTT. Amino acids: CASSQQSTGELFF. The chain carries TRBV14 and TRBJ2-2; D is ambiguous. This CDR3 is built from 13 residues. V was cut by 2 bases and J by 5 bases, with 6 bases left in between. Germline CDR1 reads SGHDN; CDR2 reads FVKESK.

The chain is built from TRBV13 and TRBJ2-1, with a tentative D call TRBD2 (6 bases). From germline, CDR1 is PRHDT and CDR2 FYEKMQ (reference sequence). The CDR3 extends over 14 amino acids. Trimming pared 5 bases from V and 3 bases from J, leaving 11 bases between. DNA of the CDR3: TGTGCCAGCAGCCCCATGCGGGACTACAATGAGCAGTTCTTC. Its translation: CASSPMRDYNEQFF.

The gene calls are TRBV6-1 and TRBJ2-3; TRBD1 is a possible D gene (7 bases). This CDR3 is built from 15 residues. Trimming took 10 bases from V and 6 from J, leaving 23 bases between them. In germline, CDR1 is MNHNS, CDR2 SASEGT. CDR3 residues: CATHTGGGGADTQYF. The CDR3 region has the DNA TGTGCCACCCACACAGGTGGAGGGGGCGCGGATACGCAGTATTTT.

The chain has TRBV5-1 and TRBJ1-1, with D possibly TRBD1 on 5 matching bases. The CDR3 contains 15 residues. Trimming removed 0 bases at V and 1 base at J, with 10 bases between. In germline, CDR1 is SGHRS, CDR2 YFSETQ. The CDR3 region is CASSLGWGENTEAFF. The CDR3 DNA is TGCGCCAGCAGCTTGGGGTGGGGCGAGAACACTGAAGCTTTCTTT.

The V gene is TRBV6-1, the J gene TRBJ2-1; unclear D gene. Trimming took 0 bases from V and 0 from J, leaving 9 bases between them. The V gene's germline CDR1 is MNHNS and CDR2 SASEGT. This CDR3 is built from 16 residues. The CDR3 spells CASSEAGTSSYNEQFF. CDR3 coding DNA: TGTGCCAGCAGTGAAGCCGGAACGAGCTCCTACAATGAGCAGTTCTTC.

V is TRBV30 and J is TRBJ2-7; 13 nucleotides match TRBD2. The trim removed 4 bases at V and 2 bases at J, leaving 8 bases unmatched. This CDR3 has 16 amino acids. Germline CDR1 GTSNPN, CDR2 SVGIG (reference sequence). The CDR3 region is CAWTGLAGALTYEQYF. DNA of the CDR3: TGTGCCTGGACCGGACTAGCGGGGGCCCTGACCTACGAGCAGTACTTC.

In its sample, this clone was seen a few times. The rearrangement joins TRBV5-4 to TRBJ1-6; D may be TRBD1 (5 bases). Trimming cost V 5 bases and J 8 bases, with 14 bases left between them. The germline V gene has CDR1 SGHNT and CDR2 YYREEE (reference sequence). There are 14 residues in the CDR3. CDR3 sequence (DNA): TGTGCCAGCAGTATTGACAGAACAGATTCACCCCTCCACTTT. It translates to CASSIDRTDSPLHF.

The chain joins TRBV19 to TRBJ2-3; 9 nucleotides agree with TRBD2. V shed 6 bases, J shed 1 base, and the junction held 2 bases outside the gene matches. CDR1 is LNHDA and CDR2 is SQIVND in the germline V gene (reference sequence). The CDR3 is made up of 14 amino acids. Written as DNA, the CDR3 is TGTGCCAGTAGCCAGCGGGGGGGCACAGATACGCAGTATTTT. It translates to CASSQRGGTDTQYF.

There are a few counts of this clone. The chain uses TRBV6-1 and TRBJ1-1, with a weak D call TRBD1 (5 bases). The CDR3 covers 15 residues. V gave up 4 bases and J gave up 0 bases, with 12 bases separating them. The germline gives CDR1 MNHNS, CDR2 SASEGT. The CDR3 loop is CASSVNRRMNTEAFF. The CDR3 bases are TGTGCCAGCAGTGTCAACAGGAGGATGAACACTGAAGCTTTCTTT.

J is TRBJ1-3 and V is TRBV13; tentatively, D is TRBD1 (5 bases). Germline CDR1 PRHDT, CDR2 FYEKMQ (reference sequence). V was trimmed by 0 bases and J by 0 bases, leaving 9 bases between them. The CDR3 has 16 residues. Written as DNA, the CDR3 is TGTGCCAGCAGCTTAGGGCCCGGGGGCTCTGGAAACACCATATATTTT. Translation: CASSLGPGGSGNTIYF.

The chain joins TRBV5-4 to TRBJ2-3; D gene unclear. Trimming took off 0 bases at V and 0 bases at J, with 8 bases between the two ends. The CDR3 spans 15 residues. Germline V gives CDR1 SGHNT, CDR2 YYREEE (reference sequence). Here the CDR3 reads CASSLAYQSTDTQYF. CDR3 coding DNA: TGTGCCAGCAGCTTGGCCTACCAGAGCACAGATACGCAGTATTTT.

The chain uses TRBV13 and TRBJ2-7; TRBD2 matches 11 bases. In germline, CDR1 is PRHDT, CDR2 FYEKMQ (reference sequence). With V trimmed by 4 bases and J by 3 bases, 8 bases remained unmatched. The length of the CDR3 is 16 residues. The CDR3 here is CASSSLAGGADYEQYF. The DNA of the CDR3 is TGTGCCAGCAGCTCTCTAGCGGGAGGCGCAGACTACGAGCAGTACTTC.

In this sample, this clone turned up once. The chain is built from TRBV5-1 and TRBJ1-1; 7 bases agree with TRBD1. Germline CDR1 SGHRS, CDR2 YFSETQ. J gave up 3 bases and V 0 bases, and 5 bases lay outside the gene matches. CDR3 length equals 15 residues. In DNA, the CDR3 is TGCGCCAGCAGCTTGGTTTACCAGGGGGACACTGAAGCTTTCTTT. Translated: CASSLVYQGDTEAFF.

The chain joins TRBV7-2 to TRBJ2-7; 8 bases match TRBD1. Trimming removed 7 bases from V and 6 bases from J; junction bases left unmatched: 11. The germline V gene has CDR1 SGHTA and CDR2 FQGNSA. This CDR3 comprises 14 residues. CDR3 residues: CASTEHQGAGEQYF. CDR3 nucleotides: TGTGCCAGCACCGAACACCAGGGGGCTGGCGAGCAGTACTTC.